The clone carrying this T cell receptor beta chain showed up just a few times. The antigen remains unidentified. A single record per CDR3 protein comes from TCRdb applying MiXCR to the reads. The table lists fewer than 70,000 distinct CDR3 sequences, 55% to 80% of them singletons, with around 7.6% in the top ten. Germline CDR1 DFQATT, CDR2 SNEGSKA (reference sequence). The CDR3 has 13 residues. V trimming: 4 bases; J trimming: 5 bases; junction bases outside the gene matches: 6. T-allo10 cells from the graft donor were described as anergic, host-alloantigen-specific, and alloantigen-specific suppressors. This sample is drawn from a study of type 1 regulatory T cells. Study information: T-allo10 is an in vitro-generated, Tr1-enriched CD4 T cell product specific for alloantigen.

This TCR was sampled from a human donor in good health. The source material was cultured T cells, either the whole culture or a sorted T cell fraction (not recorded which). Specified subset: Tr1-enriched cell product generated in vitro against host alloantigens. This chain links TRBV20-1 with TRBJ1-1, with 8 nucleotides matching TRBD1. The CDR3, as DNA: TGCAGTGCTATTCAGGGGGCCGAGACTGAAGCTTTCTTT. Translated, it gives CSAIQGAETEAFF.